These 14 T cell receptor beta chains were sequenced from one sample in a study of early T cells in non-severe SARS-CoV-2 infection. TCRdb redid the calling of the 5' RACE reads with MiXCR, one entry per CDR3 protein. The table shows nearly 80,000 distinct CDR3 sequences, with more than 10% occurring only once. The sequenced sample was whole blood. These receptors originate from an adult who was a healthcare worker with PCR-confirmed SARS-CoV-2 infection or an uninfected control (not recorded which).

This clonotype has only a few counts. This chain links TRBV7-2 with TRBJ2-6; 11 bases are shared with TRBD1. J gave up 1 base and V 6 bases, and 8 bases lay outside the gene matches. The CDR3 extends over 18 amino acids. CDR1 SGHTA and CDR2 FQGNSA come from the germline V gene. CDR3 amino acids: CASSPRTGGVSGANVLTF. The CDR3 DNA reads as TGTGCCAGCAGTCCCCGGACAGGGGGCGTATCTGGGGCCAACGTCCTGACTTTC.

This clonotype came up a few times. The chain links TRBV18 to TRBJ2-1, with 10 positions matching TRBD2. This CDR3 spans 18 amino acids. Germline CDR1 is KGHSH and CDR2 is LQKENI. Trimming at V came to 3 bases and at J to 10 bases, leaving 18 bases not matched to a gene. CDR3 sequence reads: CASSPVGSGGPREREQFF. The CDR3 DNA reads as TGTGCCAGCTCACCTGTCGGTAGCGGGGGGCCAAGGGAGCGCGAGCAGTTCTTC.

The chain couples TRBV6-2 or TRBV6-3 to TRBJ2-1; no reliable D call. Deletions cut 6 bases from V and 0 bases from J, with 12 bases between. CDR3 length equals 15 residues. CDR1 MNHEY and CDR2 SVGEGT come from the germline V gene. For the CDR3, the DNA is TGTGCCAGCAGACCGCAGTCGAGCTCCTACAATGAGCAGTTCTTC. Encoded protein: CASRPQSSSYNEQFF.

This clonotype was detected only a few times. V is TRBV12-3 or TRBV12-4 and J is TRBJ1-1; D gene unclear. Trimming took 4 bases from V and 1 from J, leaving 7 bases between them. The CDR3 is 13 residues long. CDR3 sequence (DNA): TGTGCCAGCAGTTGGTTCTCGAACACTGAAGCTTTCTTT. This codes for CASSWFSNTEAFF.

In its sample, this clonotype was seen many times. The chain links TRBV5-6 to TRBJ1-5; D possibly corresponds to TRBD1 (6 bases). This CDR3 region has 17 residues. Deletions cut 3 bases from V and 4 bases from J, with 20 bases between. CDR1 and CDR2 (germline): SGHDT, YYEEEE. The CDR3 nucleotides are TGTGCCAGCAGCTCTTGGTCAAGGACAGCAGCTAATCAGCCCCAGCATTTT. Its translation: CASSSWSRTAANQPQHF.

This clonotype has at least ten counts. This chain joins TRBV10-3 and TRBJ1-6, with D possibly matching TRBD1 (6 bases). Germline lookup yields CDR1 ENHRY and CDR2 SYGVKD. Trimming stripped 5 bases from V and 6 bases from J, with 11 bases between. This CDR3 is 14 amino acids long. The CDR3 loop is CAISLGGANSPLHF. CDR3 in DNA: TGTGCCATCAGTTTAGGGGGAGCTAATTCACCCCTCCACTTT.

The chain combines TRBV29-1 with TRBJ2-5, with D perhaps TRBD1 or TRBD2 (7 bases each). This CDR3 is 13 amino acids long. Germline V lookup: CDR1 SQVTM, CDR2 ANQGSEA. Trimming left V 6 bases short and J 2 bases short, with 13 bases between. As DNA, the CDR3 is TGCAGCGTCGACAGGGAGGGACAAGAGACCCAGTACTTC. Translated: CSVDREGQETQYF.

The V gene is TRBV7-6, the J gene TRBJ2-5; D call uncertain. Germline V gene lookup returns CDR1 SGHVS and CDR2 FNYEAQ. The CDR3 sequence is 14 residues long. Trimming left V 2 bases short and J 5 bases short, with 12 bases between. The CDR3 sequence is CASSLRPIGETQYF. In nucleotides, the CDR3 is TGTGCCAGCAGCTTACGTCCAATTGGGGAGACCCAGTACTTC. Full variable domain (outside the CDR3, taken from reference TRBV7-6 and TRBJ2-5): GAGVSQSPRYKVTKRGQDVALRCDPISGHVSLYWYRQALGQGPEFLTYFNYEAQQDKSGLPNDRFSAERPEGSISTLTIQRTEQRDSAMYRCASSLRPIGETQYFGPGTRLLVL.

This clonotype turned up a few times. The gene calls are TRBV11-2 and TRBJ2-7; D is ambiguous. CDR1 is SGHAT and CDR2 is FQNNGV in the germline V gene. The CDR3 has 12 amino acids. V was cut by 2 bases and J by 3 bases, with 5 bases left in between. The CDR3 coding sequence is TGTGCCAGCAGCTTATTGTACTACGAGCAGTACTTC. Its protein is CASSLLYYEQYF.

This clonotype appeared many times. The CDR3 DNA reads TGCAGTGCTAGGGTTAGTAGCGGGAGGTACGAGCAGTACTTC. Translation: CSARVSSGRYEQYF. The chain employs TRBV20-1 and TRBJ2-7; 10 nucleotides match TRBD2. The CDR3 is 14 amino acids. The junction had 6 bases not matched to a gene; V was cut back by 3 bases and J by 4 bases. CDR1 and CDR2 (germline): DFQATT, SNEGSKA (reference sequence).

The chain links TRBV29-1 to TRBJ1-1, with 10 bases aligning to TRBD1. The CDR3 extends over 12 amino acids. V shed 7 bases and J 7 bases; nucleotides not matched to a gene: 6. Germline V lookup: CDR1 SQVTM, CDR2 ANQGSEA. DNA of the CDR3: TGCAGCGCCCGGACAGGGGGTTTTGAAGCTTTCTTT. Translated: CSARTGGFEAFF. The full variable domain, completed using reference TRBV29-1 and TRBJ1-1, is SAVISQKPSRDICQRGTSLTIQCQVDSQVTMMFWYRQQPGQSLTLIATANQGSEATYESGFVIDKFPISRPNLTFSTLTVSNMSPEDSSIYLCSARTGGFEAFFGQGTRLTVV.

This clonotype was detected only a few times. CDR3 protein: CASSLDGGMLGYNEQFF. CDR3 nucleotide sequence: TGTGCCAGCAGCTTAGACGGGGGGATGTTGGGCTACAATGAGCAGTTCTTC. The chain has TRBV11-2 and TRBJ2-1, with 7 positions matching TRBD2. This CDR3 has 17 amino acids. Trimming cost V 0 bases and J 3 bases; bases outside gene matches: 8. Germline CDR1 is SGHAT and CDR2 is FQNNGV. The full variable domain, with the rest looked up from reference TRBV11-2 and TRBJ2-1, is EAGVAQSPRYKIIEKRQSVAFWCNPISGHATLYWYQQILGQGPKLLIQFQNNGVVDDSQLPKDRFSAERLKGVDSTLKIQPAKLEDSAVYLCASSLDGGMLGYNEQFFGPGTRLTVL.

This clonotype has ten or more counts. This chain links TRBV5-6 with TRBJ2-1; a possible D gene is TRBD2 (5 bases). V was shortened by 1 base and J by 3 bases, with 11 bases between the two germline ends. The CDR3 covers 15 residues. The germline V gene has CDR1 SGHDT and CDR2 YYEEEE. The chain's CDR3 is CASSLWGDYYNEQFF. For the CDR3, the DNA is TGTGCCAGCAGCTTGTGGGGAGATTACTACAATGAGCAGTTCTTC.

The rearrangement uses TRBV6-5 and TRBJ2-1, with TRBD1 identical over 11 bases. The CDR3 spans 17 residues. Germline V gene sequence: CDR1 MNHEY, CDR2 SVGAGI. The junction had 11 bases not matched to a gene; V was cut back by 7 bases and J by 3 bases. The CDR3 loop reads CASTKRPGTGGYNEQFF. CDR3 sequence (DNA): TGTGCCAGCACCAAGAGGCCCGGGACAGGGGGCTACAATGAGCAGTTCTTC.